Each of the 16 T cell receptor beta chains below was sequenced from the same sample in a study of blood T cell repertoires in COVID-19. TCRdb keeps only in-frame clones here, not all; method: immunoSEQ multiplex PCR. The sample comprises around 380,000 clones, approximately 80% of which are singletons, and under 1.2% rests with the top ten. What was sequenced was peripheral blood. These receptors all stem from a human donor with acute or convalescent COVID-19. The donor label of this sample is uncertain.

The chain uses TRBV29-1 and TRBJ2-5; D is perhaps TRBD2 (7 bases). Germline V lookup: CDR1 SQVTM, CDR2 ANQGSEA. V was trimmed by 5 bases and J by 5 bases, leaving 21 bases between them. The CDR3 is 15 amino acids. The CDR3 region is CSVIGGGRLGETQYF. The DNA of the CDR3 is TGCAGCGTTATTGGGGGGGGGCGTCTGGGGGAGACCCAGTACTTC. The variable domain in full, with the rest retrieved from reference TRBV29-1 and TRBJ2-5, is SAVISQKPSRDICQRGTSLTIQCQVDSQVTMMFWYRQQPGQSLTLIATANQGSEATYESGFVIDKFPISRPNLTFSTLTVSNMSPEDSSIYLCSVIGGGRLGETQYFGPGTRLLVL.

The genes are TRBV5-1 and TRBJ2-1, with a possible D match to TRBD2 (6 bases). With 5 bases removed from V and 6 bases from J, the gap between germline ends came to 27 bases. Germline V gene lookup returns CDR1 SGHRS and CDR2 YFSETQ. The CDR3 loop spans 18 amino acids. CDR3 residues: CASRRLVGDGRAGNEQFF. In nucleotides, the CDR3 is TGCGCCAGCAGACGACTAGTGGGAGACGGGCGGGCAGGCAATGAGCAGTTCTTC.

This chain connects TRBV24-1 to TRBJ2-7, with D maybe TRBD1 (5 bases). CDR3 length: 12 residues. The germline CDR1 and CDR2 sequences are KGHDR and SFDVKD. V was pared by 10 bases and J by 3 bases, with 12 bases between. In nucleotides, the CDR3 is TGTGCCACTACGACAGCAGTCTACGAGCAGTACTTC. Its translation is CATTTAVYEQYF.

The chain recombines TRBV9 with TRBJ2-2; 8 positions match TRBD2. The J segment lost 4 bases and the V segment lost 7 bases, leaving 6 bases of the junction unmatched. CDR3 length: 14 amino acids. Per germline, CDR1 SGDLS and CDR2 YYNGEE. Here the CDR3 reads CASSEAGVTGELFF. The CDR3 DNA sequence: TGTGCCAGCTCCGAAGCGGGAGTCACCGGGGAGCTGTTTTTT.

The chain joins TRBV11-3 to TRBJ1-1, with TRBD1 matching over 7 bases. J gave up 4 bases and V 0 bases, and 2 bases lay outside the gene matches. The CDR3 has 14 amino acids. CDR1 is SGHNT, CDR2 YENEEA, per germline. The CDR3 DNA follows: TGTGCCAGCAGCTTAGATGGGACAGCCACTGAAGCTTTCTTT. This sequence encodes CASSLDGTATEAFF. Full variable domain (remainder filled in from reference TRBV11-3 and TRBJ1-1): EAGVVQSPRYKIIEKKQPVAFWCNPISGHNTLYWYLQNLGQGPELLIRYENEEAVDDSQLPKDRFSAERLKGVDSTLKIQPAELGDSAVYLCASSLDGTATEAFFGQGTRLTVV.

The rearrangement joins TRBV10-1 to TRBJ1-4; TRBD1 might be the D (5 bases). The CDR3 has 13 residues. Germline CDR1 and CDR2: WNHNN and SYGVQD (reference sequence). V lost 3 bases, J lost 9 bases, and 11 bases lay in between. The CDR3 nucleotides read TGCGCCAGCAGTGATGGGGCAGCGAAAAAACTGTTTTTT. This encodes CASSDGAAKKLFF.

V and J are TRBV28 and TRBJ2-5, with 8 bases lining up with TRBD1. V lost 10 bases to trimming and J lost 5 bases; unmatched junction nucleotides: 6. Looked up from germline, CDR1 is MDHEN and CDR2 is SYDVKM. The CDR3 loop spans 12 amino acids. CDR3: CATQGAAETQYF. CDR3 in DNA: TGTGCCACTCAGGGGGCTGCCGAGACCCAGTACTTC.

This chain connects TRBV19 to TRBJ1-1, with TRBD1 as a possible D gene (5 bases). This CDR3 spans 14 amino acids. Germline V lookup: CDR1 LNHDA, CDR2 SQIVND (reference sequence). The V end lost 7 bases, the J end lost 1 base, and 13 bases lay between the germline ends. The CDR3 DNA is TGTGCCAGTATGGGCAGGGCGAAGAACACTGAAGCTTTCTTT. The encoded protein is CASMGRAKNTEAFF.

The chain has TRBV3-1 (or the pseudogene TRBV3-2) and TRBJ2-1; D unclear. CDR1 and CDR2 (germline): LGHDT, YNNKEL (reference sequence). With 1 base removed from V and 10 bases from J, the gap between germline ends came to 8 bases. The length of the CDR3 is 12 residues. CDR3 residues: CASSQGGLEQFF. CDR3 in DNA: TGTGCCAGCAGCCAAGGAGGATTGGAGCAGTTCTTC.

This chain joins TRBV7-6 and TRBJ2-3; the D gene is possibly TRBD1 (6 bases). CDR1 SGHVS and CDR2 FNYEAQ come from the germline V gene. V lost 3 bases to trimming and J lost 12 bases, with 13 bases between them. The CDR3 length is 12 residues. CDR3 protein: CASSFQGKIQYF. The CDR3 DNA reads as TGTGCCAGCAGCTTTCAGGGGAAGATTCAGTATTTT.

This chain joins TRBV19 and TRBJ2-1, with TRBD2 identical over 8 bases. The CDR3 is 15 residues long. The ends lost 6 bases at V and 2 bases at J; junction bases unmatched: 6. The germline V gene has CDR1 LNHDA and CDR2 SQIVND (reference sequence). CDR3 loop: CASRDSGGPYNEQFF. The CDR3 DNA is TGTGCCAGTAGGGATTCGGGGGGGCCCTACAATGAGCAGTTCTTC. Full variable domain (missing parts from reference TRBV19 and TRBJ2-1): DGGITQSPKYLFRKEGQNVTLSCEQNLNHDAMYWYRQDPGQGLRLIYYSQIVNDFQKGDIAEGYSVSREKKESFPLTVTSAQKNPTAFYLCASRDSGGPYNEQFFGPGTRLTVL.

J is TRBJ1-5 and V is TRBV28; weak D call: TRBD1 (6 bases). V gave up 8 bases and J gave up 5 bases, with 22 bases separating them. The CDR3 is 16 residues long. From germline, CDR1 is MDHEN and CDR2 SYDVKM. The CDR3 spells CASRPGAGQKHQPQHF. Written as DNA, the CDR3 is TGTGCCAGCCGCCCCGGGGCAGGACAGAAACATCAGCCCCAGCATTTT.

This clone turned up a few times. This chain joins TRBV11-2 and TRBJ1-4, with TRBD1 as a possible D gene (5 bases). The germline gives CDR1 SGHAT, CDR2 FQNNGV. With 5 bases removed from V and 8 bases from J, the gap between germline ends came to 18 bases. The CDR3 loop spans 15 amino acids. The CDR3 DNA sequence: TGTGCCAGCAGCCCTCCCGGAGGGGTAGGCGAAAAACTGTTTTTT. Its translation: CASSPPGGVGEKLFF.

The CDR3: CATSRGVGNEQFF. The CDR3 DNA follows: TGTGCCACCAGCAGGGGAGTCGGCAATGAGCAGTTCTTC. V is TRBV15 and J is TRBJ2-1, with D possibly TRBD2 on 5 matching bases. In germline, CDR1 is LNHNV, CDR2 YYDKDF (reference sequence). V shed 3 bases and J shed 6 bases, with 9 bases lying between them. CDR3 length equals 13 residues.

This clone was counted a few times. The V call is TRBV2, the J call TRBJ1-4; maybe TRBD1 (5 bases). V dropped 3 bases and J dropped 10 bases, with 15 bases sitting between them. Germline-derived CDR1 and CDR2 are SNHLY and FYNNEI. There are 14 residues in the CDR3. The CDR3 is CASSDGGGTGKLFF. In DNA form, the CDR3 reads TGTGCCAGCAGTGATGGGGGGGGGACCGGAAAACTGTTTTTT.

This sequence joins TRBV11-2 and TRBJ2-3; the match to TRBD2 covers 7 bases. CDR1 is SGHAT, CDR2 FQNNGV, per germline. This CDR3 has 14 residues. The J segment lost 3 bases and the V segment lost 5 bases, leaving 5 bases of the junction unmatched. CDR3 residues: CASSPAGWTDTQYF. The CDR3 coding sequence is TGTGCCAGCAGCCCAGCGGGATGGACAGATACGCAGTATTTT.